The 12 T cell receptor beta chains given below trace back to one sample, sequenced in a study of molecular identifiers for immune sequencing clone quantification. MiXCR, applied by TCRdb to the PCR reads, yields one record per CDR3 protein. The sample carries approximately 550,000 distinct CDR3 sequences, 20% to 25% recorded once. The sample taken for sequencing was naive CD8+ T cells from blood, with Jurkat cell RNA spiked in. Sample subset: FACS-sorted CD8+CD4-CCR7+CD45RA+ naive T cells. The receptors come from a human donor in good health. Some libraries in this study had Jurkat cell RNA spiked in.

This clonotype showed up just a few times. The chain carries TRBV24-1 and TRBJ2-1; D is undetermined. The CDR3 has 13 amino acids. The ends were cut back, 3 bases at V and 8 bases at J, with 10 bases in the middle. Germline V lookup: CDR1 KGHDR, CDR2 SFDVKD. The CDR3 bases are TGTGCCACCAGTGATGTCAACGAAGATGAGCAGTTCTTC. Its protein product is CATSDVNEDEQFF.

The chain recombines TRBV6-5 with TRBJ2-5; 10 bases agree with TRBD1. CDR1 is MNHEY and CDR2 is SVGAGI in the germline V gene. V lost 8 bases to trimming and J lost 4 bases; unmatched junction nucleotides: 4. The CDR3 covers 13 residues. Here the CDR3 DNA reads TGTGCCAGCGGTGACAGGGGGCTAGAGACCCAGTACTTC. Translating it yields CASGDRGLETQYF.

This clonotype was observed at least ten times. In DNA, the CDR3 is TGCAGTGCTAGGGACAGCGGAGAGATTCGACCCTACGAGCAGTACTTC. Protein product: CSARDSGEIRPYEQYF. The chain is built from TRBV20-1 and TRBJ2-7, with a possible D match to TRBD1 (6 bases). Between the trimmed V and J ends, which lost 3 bases and 2 bases, there was a span of 20 bases. Germline CDR1 is DFQATT and CDR2 is SNEGSKA (reference sequence). CDR3 size: 16 residues.

This clonotype was counted ten times or more. The V and J genes are TRBV6-5 and TRBJ1-1; D perhaps matches TRBD1 (5 bases). This CDR3 region has 13 residues. The ends were cut back, 2 bases at V and 3 bases at J, with 7 bases in the middle. The V gene's germline CDR1 is MNHEY and CDR2 SVGAGI. CDR3 loop: CASSYGAYTEAFF. The CDR3 DNA sequence: TGTGCCAGCAGTTACGGGGCGTACACTGAAGCTTTCTTT.

The V and J genes are TRBV6-6 and TRBJ1-4, with a tentative D call TRBD1 (6 bases). The CDR3 loop spans 15 amino acids. The germline V gene has CDR1 MNHNY and CDR2 SVGAGI (reference sequence). Trimming took off 6 bases at V and 8 bases at J, with 19 bases between the two ends. The CDR3 is CASSPWQGFVEKLFF. CDR3 nucleotides: TGTGCCAGCAGCCCCTGGCAGGGGTTTGTGGAAAAACTGTTTTTT.

This clonotype occurred a few times. V and J are TRBV4-3 and TRBJ2-7; the D call may be TRBD1 or TRBD2 (5 bases each). Per the germline V gene, CDR1 is LGHNA and CDR2 is YSLEER. Trimming removed 4 bases from V and 4 bases from J, with 14 bases in between. The CDR3 spans 14 residues. The CDR3 protein is CASSPGGGDYEQYF. In DNA form, the CDR3 reads TGCGCCAGCAGCCCCGGTGGGGGTGATTACGAGCAGTACTTC.

This clonotype was counted many times. V usage is TRBV20-1 and J usage is TRBJ2-2; D gene unclear. Germline V gene lookup returns CDR1 DFQATT and CDR2 SNEGSKA (reference sequence). V lost 5 bases and J 0 bases, leaving 7 bases between the germline ends. The CDR3 is made up of 13 amino acids. This chain's CDR3 is CSAQLANTGELFF. The CDR3 coding sequence is TGCAGTGCTCAGTTAGCGAACACCGGGGAGCTGTTTTTT.

J is TRBJ1-1 and V is TRBV20-1, with 7 bases lining up with TRBD1. The V gene end was trimmed by 0 bases and the J gene end by 1 base; junction bases not matched to a gene: 8. Germline V gives CDR1 DFQATT, CDR2 SNEGSKA (reference sequence). The CDR3 length is 16 residues. The CDR3 DNA reads TGCAGTGCTAGAGATCTCCGGGGACAGCAGAACACTGAAGCTTTCTTT. Protein: CSARDLRGQQNTEAFF.

Details on this clonotype: This may be a read error, as it is one base from a much larger clone. CDR3 nucleotide sequence: TGTGCCAGCAGCGGGGACGGACCCTACGAGCAGTACTTC. It encodes CASSGDGPYEQYF. This chain connects TRBV5-6 to TRBJ2-7; D is possibly TRBD1 or TRBD2 (5 bases each). Trimming stripped 4 bases from V and 2 bases from J, with 10 bases between. CDR3 length: 13 residues. Germline lookup yields CDR1 SGHDT and CDR2 YYEEEE.

This clonotype was seen many times. The CDR3 bases are TGTGCCAGCAGCTCACTCCCGGGACAGGGGGAAACAGATACGCAGTATTTT. Translating gives CASSSLPGQGETDTQYF. This chain connects TRBV7-2 to TRBJ2-3, with 11 bases that match TRBD1. The CDR3 sequence is 17 residues long. Germline CDR1 SGHTA, CDR2 FQGNSA. J lost 3 bases, V lost 4 bases, and 9 bases had no gene match.

This clonotype was seen a few times. The V call is TRBV28, the J call TRBJ1-2; a possible D gene is TRBD1 (5 bases). Germline V gives CDR1 MDHEN, CDR2 SYDVKM. V dropped 3 bases and J dropped 2 bases, with 16 bases sitting between them. CDR3 length: 16 amino acids. The CDR3 coding sequence is TGTGCCAGCAGTTTTATGGGACCCCGGACAAACTATGGCTACACCTTC. Protein sequence: CASSFMGPRTNYGYTF.

This clonotype was counted between two and nine times. This rearrangement joins TRBV27 to TRBJ2-2; D remains unclear. The V end lost 1 base, the J end lost 3 bases, and 9 bases lay between the germline ends. The CDR3 has 15 residues. The V gene's germline CDR1 is MNHEY and CDR2 SMNVEV (reference sequence). The CDR3 DNA is TGTGCCAGCAGTTTATTAACCAAGTACACCGGGGAGCTGTTTTTT. Residues: CASSLLTKYTGELFF.